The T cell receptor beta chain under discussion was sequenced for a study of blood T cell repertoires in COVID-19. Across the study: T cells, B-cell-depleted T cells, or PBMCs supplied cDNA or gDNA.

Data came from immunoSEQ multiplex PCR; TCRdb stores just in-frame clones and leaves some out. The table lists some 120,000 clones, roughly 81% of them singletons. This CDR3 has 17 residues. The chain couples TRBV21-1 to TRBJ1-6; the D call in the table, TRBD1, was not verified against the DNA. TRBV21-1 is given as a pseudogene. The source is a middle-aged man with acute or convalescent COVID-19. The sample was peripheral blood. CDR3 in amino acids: CASSIPRVGSYNSPLHF. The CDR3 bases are TGTGCCAGCAGCATTCCCAGGGTGGGATCCTATAATTCACCCCTCCACTTT.